Listed below are T cell receptor beta chains from one sample, sequenced in a study of control samples from healthy donors and cancer patients. TCRdb's copy holds only in-frame clones and misses some; the assay was immunoSEQ multiplex PCR. The data show 90,000 to 100,000 clones, approximately 84% seen once. Sequenced material: PBMCs. The receptors stem from a man between 65 and 85 years old with lung cancer. CDR3s include the opening cysteine and the closing phenylalanine or tryptophan. A D gene is named only where the DNA matches it firmly. The listing skips clone size in some rows; elsewhere it reads once, few, many or a size class.

j_gene	v_gene	abundance	d_gene	CDR3nt	CDR3aa
TRBJ1-2	TRBV7-9	NA	NA	TGTGCCAGCAGCTTAGCGGAGACGGGGGGTGGCTATGGCTACACCTTC	CASSLAETGGGYGYTF
TRBJ2-3	TRBV11-3	NA	TRBD2	TGTGCCAGCAGTTCGGGGGGTGCGACAGATACGCAGTATTTT	CASSSGGATDTQYF
TRBJ2-1	TRBV5-6	NA	NA	TGTGCCAGCAGCTGGGGCCGGGCAGGGCCCTTAAATGAGCAGTTCTTC	CASSWGRAGPLNEQFF
TRBJ1-6	TRBV3-1/TRBV3-2	NA	NA	TGTGCCAGCAGCCATAGTTCGGTTTATAATTCACCCCTCCACTTT	CASSHSSVYNSPLHF
TRBJ1-5	TRBV29-1	few	NA	TGCAGCGTTGCCCAGAATAGCAATCAGCCCCAGCATTTT	CSVAQNSNQPQHF
TRBJ2-7	TRBV9	NA	TRBD2	TGTGCCAGCAGCCCAGGACTAGCGGGGGGTAACGAGCAGTACTTC	CASSPGLAGGNEQYF
TRBJ1-5	TRBV7-6	once	NA	TGTGCCAGCAGCCCGGGACATTATAGCAATCAGCCCCAGCATTTT	CASSPGHYSNQPQHF
TRBJ1-1	TRBV14	NA	NA	TGTGCCAGCAGCCACCTCATAGGAAGGGCTCACACTGAAGCTTTCTTT	CASSHLIGRAHTEAFF
TRBJ2-3	TRBV7-3	NA	NA	TGTGCCAGCAGCCCCGGGGGGCCCACAGATACGCAGTATTTT	CASSPGGPTDTQYF
TRBJ1-1	TRBV19	once	NA	TGTGCCAGTAGTATCGTTGGGTTAACGGCTGAAGCTTTCTTT	CASSIVGLTAEAFF
TRBJ1-6	TRBV9	NA	NA	TGTGCCAGCAGCCCTCCGGTGATCAATTCACCCCTCCACTTT	CASSPPVINSPLHF
TRBJ1-1	TRBV7-9	once	NA	TGTGCCAGCAGCTTCCAGGCGGCCCAATTTACGGCTTTCTTT	CASSFQAAQFTAFF
TRBJ2-6	TRBV5-1	once	NA	TGCGCCAGCAGCCAACTACAGAGCTCTGGGGCCAACGTCCTGACTTTC	CASSQLQSSGANVLTF
TRBJ1-1	TRBV7-2	NA	NA	TGTGCCAGCAGCCCCCCACCTATCGGGACTGAAGCTTTCTTT	CASSPPPIGTEAFF
TRBJ1-3	TRBV6-6	NA	NA	TGTGCCAGCAGCCCCACGGGGGGGCGCTCTGGAAACACCATATATTTT	CASSPTGGRSGNTIYF
TRBJ1-1	TRBV7-9	NA	NA	TGTGCCAGCAGCTCACAGGGTTCATTAGGTGAAGCTTTCTTT	CASSSQGSLGEAFF
TRBJ1-2	TRBV18	NA	NA	TGTGCCAGCTCATCCCGTAGGGGGGATGGCTACACCTTC	CASSSRRGDGYTF
TRBJ2-7	TRBV7-9	few	NA	TGTGCCAGCAGCTTAGGTGCAGGTATGTCCTACGAGCAGTACTTC	CASSLGAGMSYEQYF
TRBJ2-3	TRBV27	many	TRBD2	TGTGCCAGCAGTTTCCCAGGGACTAGCGGGGGGAGCACAGATACGCAGTATTTT	CASSFPGTSGGSTDTQYF
TRBJ1-6	TRBV3-1/TRBV3-2	NA	TRBD1	TGTGCCAGCAGCCAAGGGGACAGGAATAATTCACCCCTCCACTTT	CASSQGDRNNSPLHF
TRBJ1-2	TRBV30	NA	NA	TGTGCCTGGAGTGTGAAGGGGACCTTCGTTGGTGGCTACACCTTC	CAWSVKGTFVGGYTF
TRBJ2-1	TRBV7-2	once	NA	TGTGCCAGCAGCTTAGGGGTCGGAACCTACAATGAGCAGTTCTTC	CASSLGVGTYNEQFF
TRBJ1-1	TRBV7-9	NA	NA	TGTGCCAGCAGCTTGGCAGCGAACACTGAAGCTTTCTTT	CASSLAANTEAFF
TRBJ1-5	TRBV30	NA	NA	TGTGCCTGGAGTGTACTGGGGGCCAATCAGCCCCAGCATTTT	CAWSVLGANQPQHF
TRBJ2-2	TRBV6-6	NA	TRBD2	TGTGCCAGCAGTAGGACTAGCCTCGGGGAGCTGTTTTTT	CASSRTSLGELFF
TRBJ2-7	TRBV7-6	NA	TRBD1	TGTGCCAGCAGCTTAGGTGTGGGACAGGAGGCGCAGTACTTC	CASSLGVGQEAQYF
TRBJ1-1	TRBV25-1	NA	NA	TGTGCCAGCCGCCGGACTGGGGCCATGAACACTGAAGCTTTCTTT	CASRRTGAMNTEAFF
TRBJ2-3	TRBV27	NA	NA	TGTGCCAGCAGTTTAAAGGTCTTCCCCACAGATACGCAGTATTTT	CASSLKVFPTDTQYF
TRBJ2-2	TRBV10-1	many	NA	TGCGCCAGCATGGGGGGCACCGGGGAGCTGTTTTTT	CASMGGTGELFF
TRBJ1-6	TRBV19	once	NA	TGTGCCAGTAGTATCAGAGTGCGGGCGAAGGCGTATAATTCACCCCTCCACTTT	CASSIRVRAKAYNSPLHF
TRBJ2-7	TRBV7-2	NA	TRBD2	TGTGCCAGCAGCAAAAGGGGACTAGCGGGGGGGACCGCCTACGAGCAGTACTTC	CASSKRGLAGGTAYEQYF
TRBJ1-6	TRBV3-1/TRBV3-2	NA	NA	TGTGCCAGCAGCGTCGGGAGACTTAATTCACCCCTCCACTTT	CASSVGRLNSPLHF
TRBJ2-4	TRBV19	NA	TRBD2	TGTGCCAGTAGGGCTAGCGGGGGGGTAAACATTCAGTACTTC	CASRASGGVNIQYF
TRBJ1-2	TRBV10-3	NA	TRBD1	TGTGCCATCAAAAGGACAGGGCTCTATGGCTACACCTTC	CAIKRTGLYGYTF
TRBJ2-7	TRBV7-9	once	NA	TGTGCCAGCAGCTCAGAGCCGGGGGAGCAGTACTTC	CASSSEPGEQYF
TRBJ2-4	TRBV27	NA	NA	TGTGCCAGGCTGGTGTCTGGGGGCAAAAACATTCAGTACTTC	CARLVSGGKNIQYF